The clone carrying this T cell receptor beta chain was picked up many times. Antigen unknown. Time point noted: persistent/refractory GD, antithyroid drugs over 5 years with positive TRAb. Following extraction of RNA from PBMCs, that RNA was used to make the TCR library. American Thyroid Association guidelines defined Graves' disease diagnosis. V lost 3 bases and J lost 5; bases outside the gene matches: 7. This CDR3 spans 15 amino acids. Germline values: CDR1 SNHLY, CDR2 FYNNEI. Sequencing libraries for TCR beta were prepared with iRepertoire HTBI primers and Arm-PCR of CDR3 regions. MiXCR was run by TCRdb on the multiplex PCR reads, yielding one entry per CDR3 protein. The table shows about 420,000 distinct CDR3 sequences, with 23% occurring only once. This sample was taken from a study of regulatory T cells in long-lasting Graves disease. General observations from the study: Less diverse TCR repertoires were seen in persistent Graves' patients than in newly diagnosed ones.

This receptor was identified in a female donor with Graves disease. This sequence joins TRBV2 and TRBJ2-7; 10 bases are a match to TRBD2. Here the sequenced sample was peripheral blood mononuclear cells (PBMCs), taken when the disease was refractory, from a patient treated with antithyroid drugs. CDR3 loop: CASSDPAGGYNEQYF. The DNA for the CDR3 is TGTGCCAGCAGTGATCCAGCGGGAGGGTATAACGAGCAGTACTTC. Together with reference TRBV2 and TRBJ2-7, the CDR3 gives the full variable domain: EPEVTQTPSHQVTQMGQEVILRCVPISNHLYFYWYRQILGQKVEFLVSFYNNEISEKSEIFDDQFSVERPDGSNFTLKIRSTKLEDSAMYFCASSDPAGGYNEQYFGPGTRLTVT.